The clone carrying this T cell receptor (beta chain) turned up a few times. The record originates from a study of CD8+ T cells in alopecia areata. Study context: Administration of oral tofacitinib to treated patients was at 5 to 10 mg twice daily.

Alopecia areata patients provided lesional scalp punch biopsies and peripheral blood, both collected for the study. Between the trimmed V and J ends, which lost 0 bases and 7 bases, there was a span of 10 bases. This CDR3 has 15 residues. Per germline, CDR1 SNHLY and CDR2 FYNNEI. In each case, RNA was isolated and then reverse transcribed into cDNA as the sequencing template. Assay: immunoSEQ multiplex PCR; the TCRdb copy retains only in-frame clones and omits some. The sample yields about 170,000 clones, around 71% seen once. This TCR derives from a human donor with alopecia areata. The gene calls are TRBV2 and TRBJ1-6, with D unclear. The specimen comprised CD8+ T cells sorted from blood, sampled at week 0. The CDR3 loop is CASSEALGKNSPLHF. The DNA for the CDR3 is TGTGCCAGCAGTGAAGCCCTCGGCAAGAATTCACCCCTCCACTTT. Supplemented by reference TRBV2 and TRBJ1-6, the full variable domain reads EPEVTQTPSHQVTQMGQEVILRCVPISNHLYFYWYRQILGQKVEFLVSFYNNEISEKSEIFDDQFSVERPDGSNFTLKIRSTKLEDSAMYFCASSEALGKNSPLHFGNGTRLTVT.